The sequence of this TCR beta chain was determined in a study of cytotoxic CD8 clonotypes in ibrutinib-treated CLL. Study information: The sample average was about 280,000 productive templates and roughly 94,000 productive rearrangements. Findings and limits, study-wide: Baseline levels were approached again at progression, after clonality had risen at ibrutinib response. Relative to age-matched healthy donors, clonality at baseline was higher, and it tracked circulating CD8+ T-cell counts.

CDR1 MDHEN and CDR2 SYDVKM come from the germline V gene. V was cut by 5 bases and J by 14 bases, with 25 bases left in between. This CDR3 region has 15 residues. On this clone: Its antigen remains unidentified.

Frozen PBMC stocks contributed 2 to 2.5 micrograms of genomic DNA to the TCR beta libraries. Profiled with immunoSEQ multiplex PCR; TCRdb holds only in-frame clones, not every one. The table shows about 120,000 clones, with approximately 58% occurring only once. The source is a human donor with chronic lymphocytic leukemia. The rearrangement joins TRBV28 to TRBJ2-1; D perhaps matches TRBD1 (7 bases). The sequencing used PBMCs, collected after 24 months of ibrutinib treatment. The CDR3 sequence is CASSSQGGVLALKFF. The CDR3 DNA is TGTGCCAGCAGTAGCCAGGGGGGAGTCCTAGCCTTAAAGTTCTTC.